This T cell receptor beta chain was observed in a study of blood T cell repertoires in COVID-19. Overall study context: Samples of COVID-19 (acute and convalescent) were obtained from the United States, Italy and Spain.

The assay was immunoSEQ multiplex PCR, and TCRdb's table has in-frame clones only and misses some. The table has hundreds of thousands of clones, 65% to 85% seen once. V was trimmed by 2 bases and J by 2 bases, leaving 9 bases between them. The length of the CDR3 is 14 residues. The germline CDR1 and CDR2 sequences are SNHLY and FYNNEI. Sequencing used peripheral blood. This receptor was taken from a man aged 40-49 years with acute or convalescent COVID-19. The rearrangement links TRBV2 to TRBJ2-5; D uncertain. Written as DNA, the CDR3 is TGTGCCAGCAGTGAATTCCAGGTGCAAGAGACCCAGTACTTC. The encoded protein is CASSEFQVQETQYF.